These T cell receptor beta chains were read from a single sample in a study of cytomegalovirus exposure and HLA in healthy donors. Data came from immunoSEQ multiplex PCR; TCRdb stores just in-frame clones and leaves some out. The sample contains hundreds of thousands of clones, approximately 82% of which appear only once. The material sequenced was PBMCs. These receptors originate from a woman aged 40 to 50 in good health and CMV-seronegative. Both conserved end residues are part of each CDR3. The D gene is left open where the match is weak. Size is omitted from some rows. Given values are once, few, many or a class for expanded clones.

D,J,V,size,CDR3,DNA
-,TRBJ2-2,TRBV7-8,-,CAGLGTHSTTGELFF,TGTGCCGGTCTTGGGACACACAGTACCACCGGGGAGCTGTTTTTT
-,TRBJ1-3,TRBV2,-,CASSRGGNSGNTIYF,TGTGCCAGCAGTAGGGGGGGGAATTCCGGAAACACCATATATTTT
TRBD2,TRBJ2-7,TRBV10-3,-,CAISGASGGSYEQYF,TGTGCCATCAGTGGAGCTAGCGGCGGCTCCTACGAGCAGTACTTC
-,TRBJ2-4,TRBV19,-,CASTGDSLAKNIQYF,TGTGCCAGTACAGGGGATTCCCTAGCCAAAAACATTCAGTACTTC
TRBD2,TRBJ2-5,TRBV9,-,CASSEGLAGEGETQYF,TGTGCCAGCAGTGAGGGACTAGCGGGGGAAGGAGAGACCCAGTACTTC
-,TRBJ2-5,TRBV6-1,-,CASQTQGEQETQYF,TGTGCCAGTCAGACACAGGGTGAGCAAGAGACCCAGTACTTC
TRBD1,TRBJ2-1,TRBV6-5,-,CASSLQGYYNEQFF,TGTGCCAGCAGCCTACAGGGGTACTACAATGAGCAGTTCTTC
TRBD1,TRBJ2-7,TRBV30,-,CAWSPGQGPYEQYF,TGTGCCTGGAGTCCCGGACAGGGGCCCTACGAGCAGTACTTC
-,TRBJ2-4,TRBV18,-,CASSPLSSGDIQYF,TGTGCCAGCTCACCACTCAGTTCCGGGGACATTCAGTACTTC
-,TRBJ2-1,TRBV4-3,-,CASSLGQSSYNEQFF,TGCGCCAGCAGCCTAGGACAGAGCTCCTACAATGAGCAGTTCTTC
-,TRBJ1-3,TRBV5-4,-,CASSLQGVSGNTIYF,TGTGCCAGCAGCTTACAGGGAGTCTCTGGAAACACCATATATTTT
-,TRBJ2-2,TRBV11-3,-,CASSTRSGELFF,TGTGCCAGCAGCACGAGGAGCGGGGAGCTGTTTTTT
-,TRBJ2-5,TRBV4-2,-,CASSQGTAPQGETQYF,TGTGCCAGCAGCCAAGGGACAGCCCCCCAAGGAGAGACCCAGTACTTC
-,TRBJ1-5,TRBV28,once,CASSLRGGGNQPQHF,TGTGCCAGCAGTTTACGAGGGGGTGGGAATCAGCCCCAGCATTTT
-,TRBJ2-3,TRBV28,-,CASRGGLNTDTQYF,TGTGCCAGCAGGGGAGGCCTAAACACAGATACGCAGTATTTT
-,TRBJ1-5,TRBV19,-,CASSTRLGRNQPQHF,TGTGCCAGTAGTACCCGATTGGGCCGCAATCAGCCCCAGCATTTT
-,TRBJ1-1,TRBV6-1,once,CASSGRQSNTEAFF,TGTGCCAGCAGTGGTCGACAGAGTAACACTGAAGCTTTCTTT
-,TRBJ1-1,TRBV6-6,-,CASSYSMAMNTEAFF,TGTGCCAGCAGTTACTCGATGGCCATGAACACTGAAGCTTTCTTT
TRBD2,TRBJ2-5,TRBV7-2,-,CASTPRWAGGQETQYF,TGTGCCAGCACCCCCCGTTGGGCGGGGGGGCAAGAGACCCAGTACTTC
TRBD1,TRBJ1-3,TRBV5-1,-,CASSRRDSSGNTIYF,TGCGCCAGCAGCCGGCGGGACAGCTCTGGAAACACCATATATTTT
TRBD1,TRBJ2-1,TRBV2,-,CASREGTGVNEQFF,TGTGCCAGCAGGGAAGGGACAGGGGTGAATGAGCAGTTCTTC
-,TRBJ2-7,TRBV11-2,-,CASSPGVSTGGEQYF,TGTGCCAGCAGCCCGGGGGTCTCTACTGGGGGCGAGCAGTACTTC
-,TRBJ1-4,TRBV18,-,CASSPGSSNEKLFF,TGTGCCAGCTCACCTGGGAGTTCTAATGAAAAACTGTTTTTT
TRBD1,TRBJ1-2,TRBV18,-,CASSPDRHLNYGYTF,TGTGCCAGCTCACCGGACAGGCATCTTAACTATGGCTACACCTTC
TRBD2,TRBJ2-2,TRBV7-3,few,CASTGLANGELFF,TGTGCCAGCACGGGACTAGCGAACGGGGAGCTGTTTTTT
TRBD1,TRBJ1-1,TRBV7-9,-,CASSHKQGLRPEAFF,TGTGCCAGCAGCCATAAACAGGGGCTGCGGCCTGAAGCTTTCTTT
TRBD1,TRBJ1-2,TRBV5-1,-,CASSGNSGQGGGYTF,TGCGCCAGCAGCGGAAACTCCGGACAGGGAGGTGGCTACACCTTC
TRBD2,TRBJ2-1,TRBV20-1,-,CSANLAGQKFF,TGCAGTGCCAACCTAGCGGGGCAAAAGTTCTTC
-,TRBJ1-3,TRBV11-1,-,CASRRTASGNTIYF,TGTGCCAGCAGAAGAACAGCCTCTGGAAACACCATATATTTT
-,TRBJ1-1,TRBV7-3,few,CASSLSVGSTEAFF,TGTGCCAGCAGCTTATCGGTTGGGAGCACTGAAGCTTTCTTT
-,TRBJ2-7,TRBV21-1,-,CASLKRGTLMGSYEQYF,TGTGCCAGCCTCAAAAGGGGTACCCTGATGGGGTCCTACGAGCAGTACTTC
TRBD2,TRBJ2-2,TRBV4-3,few,CASSQAQRGTGELFF,TGCGCCAGCAGCCAAGCCCAGCGGGGGACCGGGGAGCTGTTTTTT
TRBD1,TRBJ1-4,TRBV19,-,CASLDRVGEKLFF,TGTGCCAGCCTCGACAGGGTCGGAGAAAAACTGTTTTTT